One sample yielded the 21 T cell receptor beta chains listed below, sequenced in a study of T cell repertoires in cytomegalovirus infection. Using its own MiXCR run on the reads, TCRdb lists one record per CDR3 protein. The profile shows about 100,000 distinct CDR3 sequences, about 25% of them singletons. Sequencing used CD8+ T cells from PBMCs. The receptors were sampled from a human donor in good health (CMV status not recorded). Some clones in this sample may be carry-over from other donors' samples.

The chain joins TRBV6-1 to TRBJ1-5; 7 nucleotides agree with TRBD1. This CDR3 is 15 amino acids long. Per germline, CDR1 MNHNS and CDR2 SASEGT. With 1 base clipped from V and 7 bases from J, the junction kept 7 bases outside the gene matches. The CDR3 bases are TGTGCCAGCAGTGAAGAAGGGGGCTTGGAACAGCCCCAGCATTTT. Amino acids: CASSEEGGLEQPQHF.

This clonotype was counted a few times. The chain has TRBV6-6 and TRBJ1-2, with D maybe TRBD1 (5 bases). Germline CDR1 reads MNHNY; CDR2 reads SVGAGI (reference sequence). The CDR3 loop spans 14 amino acids. V dropped 5 bases and J dropped 3 bases, with 13 bases sitting between them. CDR3 residues: CASSRPGGDYGYTF. The CDR3 bases are TGTGCCAGCAGTCGTCCCGGGGGAGACTATGGCTACACCTTC.

This clonotype was detected a few times. The gene calls are TRBV20-1 and TRBJ2-3; tentative D call: TRBD2 (6 bases). Trimming cost V 5 bases and J 2 bases, with 17 bases left between them. CDR3 length equals 15 residues. The germline CDR1 and CDR2 sequences are DFQATT and SNEGSKA (reference sequence). The CDR3 nucleotides read TGCAGTGCTGCCGCGGGACTCGGCGACACAGATACGCAGTATTTT. Translated: CSAAAGLGDTDTQYF.

This clonotype was found a few times. The chain combines TRBV12-3 or TRBV12-4 with TRBJ1-1; 7 nucleotides match TRBD1. The CDR3 loop spans 14 amino acids. The trim removed 6 bases at V and 10 bases at J, leaving 14 bases unmatched. The CDR3 loop reads CASRDRDSPLAAFF. CDR3 bases: TGTGCCAGCAGGGACCGGGACAGCCCCCTGGCAGCTTTCTTT.

The chain uses TRBV28 and TRBJ2-2; D uncertain. Germline CDR1 and CDR2: MDHEN and SYDVKM. The CDR3 totals 14 residues. V was pared by 7 bases and J by 5 bases, with 14 bases between. As DNA, the CDR3 is TGTGCCAGCACCCCCCCCCCTGTTACCGGGGAGCTGTTTTTT. The encoded protein is CASTPPPVTGELFF.

This clonotype was found a few times. The rearrangement uses TRBV12-3 or TRBV12-4 and TRBJ2-7; 7 bases agree with TRBD1. The CDR3 is 12 residues long. V shed 5 bases and J 6 bases; nucleotides not matched to a gene: 4. The CDR3 loop is CASSQTGSEQYF. The CDR3 nucleotides are TGTGCCAGCAGTCAGACAGGGAGCGAGCAGTACTTC.

This clonotype was seen a handful of times. The chain links TRBV6-2 or TRBV6-3 to TRBJ2-7; maybe TRBD1 (5 bases). Deletions cut 3 bases from V and 2 bases from J, with 32 bases between. Germline V gene sequence: CDR1 MNHEY, CDR2 SVGEGT. The CDR3 contains 21 residues. In DNA, the CDR3 is TGTGCCAGCAGTTATAGCACGCGAGTGCAGCACGTCCCAGACAGCACCTACGAGCAGTACTTC. Its protein is CASSYSTRVQHVPDSTYEQYF.

The rearrangement joins TRBV11-2 to TRBJ2-1, with D possibly being TRBD1 (6 bases). Germline CDR1 is SGHAT and CDR2 is FQNNGV. The CDR3 loop spans 14 amino acids. Trimming left V 5 bases short and J 6 bases short, with 14 bases between. In nucleotides, the CDR3 is TGTGCCAGCAGCCCCCCGACAGGACCCAATGAGCAGTTCTTC. Translation: CASSPPTGPNEQFF.

This clonotype occurred many times. The rearrangement links TRBV28 to TRBJ2-7, with 13 positions matching TRBD2. This CDR3 region has 16 residues. Germline V gene sequence: CDR1 MDHEN, CDR2 SYDVKM. With V trimmed by 10 bases and J by 3 bases, 12 bases remained unmatched. The CDR3 DNA follows: TGTGCCACGACGGGACTAGCGGGGACTCTTCTCTACGAGCAGTACTTC. This codes for CATTGLAGTLLYEQYF. The entire variable domain, with the rest obtained from reference TRBV28 and TRBJ2-7, is as follows: DVKVTQSSRYLVKRTGEKVFLECVQDMDHENMFWYRQDPGLGLRLIYFSYDVKMKEKGDIPEGYSVSREKKERFSLILESASTNQTSMYLCATTGLAGTLLYEQYFGPGTRLTVT.

This clonotype was seen a few times. This chain connects TRBV25-1 to TRBJ2-7; D is possibly TRBD2 (6 bases). V was clipped by 8 bases and J by 3 bases, with 20 bases between them. This CDR3 contains 15 residues. Germline V gene sequence: CDR1 MGHDK, CDR2 SYGVNS. DNA of the CDR3: TGTGCCAGCGCGGGGTTTCACCTTTTGGACTACGAGCAGTACTTC. The encoded protein is CASAGFHLLDYEQYF.

The chain is built from TRBV4-3 and TRBJ2-1; D is unclear. Germline CDR1 is LGHNA and CDR2 is YSLEER. V was pared by 0 bases and J by 4 bases, with 7 bases between. The CDR3 is 14 residues long. The CDR3 nucleotides read TGCGCCAGCAGCCAAGAATTTAGTTACAATGAGCAGTTCTTC. It yields the protein CASSQEFSYNEQFF.

The chain couples TRBV28 to TRBJ1-3; D is perhaps TRBD1 (5 bases). This CDR3 region has 15 residues. Germline CDR1 and CDR2: MDHEN and SYDVKM. V lost 2 bases and J lost 4, with 12 bases in between. CDR3 protein: CASSLPSGLGNTIYF. DNA of the CDR3: TGTGCCAGCAGTTTACCATCGGGGCTCGGAAACACCATATATTTT.

The V call is TRBV15, the J call TRBJ1-4; D gene unclear. Germline V gene data show CDR1 as LNHNV and CDR2 as YYDKDF (reference sequence). The CDR3 contains 17 residues. Trimming removed 0 bases from V and 8 bases from J, with 19 bases in between. The CDR3 sequence: CATSRDGLGPREEKLFF. The CDR3, as DNA: TGTGCCACCAGCAGAGATGGACTGGGCCCAAGGGAAGAAAAACTGTTTTTT. Based on the CDR3 plus reference TRBV15 and TRBJ1-4, the full variable domain is DAMVIQNPRYQVTQFGKPVTLSCSQTLNHNVMYWYQQKSSQAPKLLFHYYDKDFNNEADTPDNFQSRRPNTSFCFLDIRSPGLGDTAMYLCATSRDGLGPREEKLFFGSGTQLSVL.

This clonotype has just a few counts. The chain is built from TRBV7-4 and TRBJ1-2; D not certain. Per the germline V gene, CDR1 is SGHVT and CDR2 is SQSDAQ. The CDR3 covers 13 residues. Trimming took 5 bases from V and 7 from J, leaving 14 bases between them. The CDR3 DNA sequence: TGTGCCAGCAGCGCGTGGGTTACGGCTGGCTACACCTTC. It codes for CASSAWVTAGYTF.

This clonotype was detected ten times or more. The genes are TRBV6-2 or TRBV6-3 and TRBJ2-1; 7 bases map to TRBD2. Losses at the gene ends were 7 bases for V and 5 bases for J; bases not matched to a gene: 8. This CDR3 is built from 14 residues. CDR1 and CDR2 (germline): MNHEY, SVGEGT. The CDR3 here is CASTLTSHHNEQFF. The DNA for the CDR3 is TGTGCCAGCACCTTGACTAGCCACCACAATGAGCAGTTCTTC.

This clonotype was seen more than once but under ten times. V is TRBV12-3 or TRBV12-4 and J is TRBJ2-1; weak D call: TRBD2 (5 bases). V lost 2 bases and J 3 bases, leaving 11 bases between the germline ends. This CDR3 spans 15 amino acids. The CDR3 loop reads CASSLPASGYNEQFF. The CDR3 region has the DNA TGTGCCAGCAGTTTACCCGCGAGCGGCTACAATGAGCAGTTCTTC.

This clonotype was seen ten or more times. The genes are TRBV4-1 and TRBJ2-2; 16 bases are a match to TRBD2. This CDR3 comprises 19 residues. Germline loops: CDR1 MGHRA, CDR2 YSYEKL. V was pared by 1 base and J by 6 bases, with 8 bases of the junction left unmatched. CDR3 sequence: CASSQASGLAGGVPGELFF. CDR3 in DNA: TGCGCCAGCAGCCAAGCTTCGGGACTAGCGGGGGGGGTCCCCGGGGAGCTGTTTTTT.

This clonotype was seen a few times. The chain joins TRBV7-9 to TRBJ2-2, with a tentative D call TRBD1 (8 bases). Germline V lookup: CDR1 SEHNR, CDR2 FQNEAQ (reference sequence). CDR3 length: 16 amino acids. V lost 5 bases to trimming and J lost 7 bases, with 20 bases between them. The CDR3 sequence is CASSTPDRAGVGELFF. CDR3 in DNA: TGTGCCAGCAGCACTCCGGACAGGGCGGGGGTCGGGGAGCTGTTTTTT.

The rearrangement joins TRBV7-3 to TRBJ2-3; 7 nucleotides agree with TRBD2. The CDR3 has 16 amino acids. Germline V lookup: CDR1 SGHTA, CDR2 FQGTGA. The junction had 16 bases not matched to a gene; V was cut back by 5 bases and J by 8 bases. The CDR3 protein is CASSPTSRDRAGTQYF. The DNA for the CDR3 is TGTGCCAGCAGCCCGACTAGCCGCGACCGAGCGGGTACGCAGTATTTT. The whole variable domain, filled in from reference TRBV7-3 and TRBJ2-3, reads GAGVSQTPSNKVTEKGKYVELRCDPISGHTALYWYRQSLGQGPEFLIYFQGTGAADDSGLPNDRFFAVRPEGSVSTLKIQRTERGDSAVYLCASSPTSRDRAGTQYFGPGTRLTVL.

The chain combines TRBV6-2 or TRBV6-3 with TRBJ2-7; D is undetermined. Germline V lookup: CDR1 MNHEY, CDR2 SVGEGT. This CDR3 has 15 residues. The ends were cut back, 8 bases at V and 0 bases at J, with 17 bases in the middle. DNA for the CDR3: TGTGCCAGCGTGCCGAAAAGCGCCTTCTCCTACGAGCAGTACTTC. Protein sequence: CASVPKSAFSYEQYF.

This clonotype was recorded a few times. V and J are TRBV10-3 and TRBJ2-3, with 10 bases that match TRBD2. Germline V gene sequence: CDR1 ENHRY, CDR2 SYGVKD. Losses at the gene ends were 6 bases for V and 1 base for J; bases not matched to a gene: 4. CDR3 length: 15 amino acids. The CDR3 loop is CAISPTSGGTDTQYF. The CDR3 DNA reads as TGTGCCATCAGCCCTACTAGCGGGGGCACAGATACGCAGTATTTT.